This entry lists 26 T cell receptor beta chains sequenced from one sample in a study of T cell repertoires in cytomegalovirus infection. TCRdb called the reads again in MiXCR, with one record for every CDR3 protein. The sample records some 100,000 distinct CDR3 sequences, 23% being singletons. The specimen was CD8+ T cells from PBMCs. All receptors come from a human donor in good health (CMV status not recorded). Some clones in this sample may be carry-over from other donors' samples.

The J gene is TRBJ1-1, the V gene TRBV6-6; D not resolved. The CDR3 length is 15 residues. Germline V CDR1 and CDR2: MNHNY, SVGAGI (reference sequence). Trimming took 6 bases from V and 3 from J, leaving 17 bases between them. CDR3 nucleotide sequence: TGTGCCAGCAGGTTCCAAGGGCAAGGCTACACTGAAGCTTTCTTT. Translation: CASRFQGQGYTEAFF.

The genes are TRBV7-6 and TRBJ2-1; maybe TRBD2 (6 bases). Germline V CDR1 and CDR2: SGHVS, FNYEAQ. This CDR3 region has 14 residues. Trimming stripped 5 bases from V and 1 base from J, with 9 bases between. DNA of the CDR3: TGTGCCAGCAGCCTCGGACTATCCTACAATGAGCAGTTCTTC. Its translation is CASSLGLSYNEQFF.

This clonotype has a handful of counts. V and J are TRBV15 and TRBJ2-7; TRBD1 agrees at 7 bases. Per germline, CDR1 LNHNV and CDR2 YYDKDF (reference sequence). The CDR3 runs 13 residues. J gave up 12 bases and V 3 bases, and 11 bases lay outside the gene matches. The CDR3 sequence is CATSSTATGTAYF. The CDR3 nucleotides are TGTGCCACCAGCAGTACGGCCACCGGGACAGCGTACTTC.

This clonotype was found a few times. The rearrangement uses TRBV7-2 and TRBJ1-1; no clear D gene. The CDR3 spans 12 residues. Germline V gives CDR1 SGHTA, CDR2 FQGNSA. V lost 6 bases to trimming and J lost 1 base, with 6 bases between them. CDR3: CASRQWNTEAFF. The CDR3, as DNA: TGTGCCAGCAGACAGTGGAACACTGAAGCTTTCTTT.

In its sample, this clonotype was seen many times. V usage is TRBV5-1 and J usage is TRBJ1-1; no reliable D call. The CDR3 runs to 14 residues. Germline CDR1 reads SGHRS; CDR2 reads YFSETQ. Trimming pared 4 bases from V and 1 base from J, leaving 11 bases between. This chain's CDR3 is CASSGVGGNTEAFF. CDR3 DNA sequence: TGCGCCAGCAGCGGCGTTGGAGGGAACACTGAAGCTTTCTTT.

The rearrangement uses TRBV30 and TRBJ2-5; no clear D gene. Trimming removed 0 bases from V and 2 bases from J, with 4 bases in between. The CDR3 contains 12 residues. Germline V gene lookup returns CDR1 GTSNPN and CDR2 SVGIG (reference sequence). The CDR3: CAWSVLQETQYF. CDR3 bases: TGTGCCTGGAGTGTCCTGCAAGAGACCCAGTACTTC.

The table lists this clonotype with many counts. This sequence joins TRBV11-1 and TRBJ1-1, with no clear D. V shed 7 bases and J shed 1 base, with 13 bases lying between them. CDR3 length equals 14 residues. CDR1 and CDR2 from the germline V gene are SGHAT and FQDESV (reference sequence). The CDR3, as DNA: TGTGCCAGCACCCCATGGGGAGGGAACACTGAAGCTTTCTTT. Translating it yields CASTPWGGNTEAFF.

This clonotype was recorded at least ten times. This chain's CDR3 is CASSFTSGRDTQYF. The CDR3 bases are TGTGCCAGCAGCTTCACTAGCGGGAGAGATACGCAGTATTTT. This chain links TRBV7-2 with TRBJ2-3, with 11 bases aligning to TRBD2. The junction had 1 base not matched to a gene; V was cut back by 3 bases and J by 5 bases. The CDR3 is 14 amino acids. Germline V gene sequence: CDR1 SGHTA, CDR2 FQGNSA.

The chain employs TRBV5-5 and TRBJ1-1, with D uncertain. The CDR3 has 13 residues. CDR1 and CDR2 (germline): SGHKS, YYEKEE (reference sequence). V gave up 2 bases and J gave up 0 bases, with 5 bases separating them. The CDR3 nucleotides read TGTGCCAGCAGCTTCATCTTGAACACTGAAGCTTTCTTT. It translates to CASSFILNTEAFF.

The genes are TRBV20-1 and TRBJ2-1; 11 bases align to TRBD2. CDR1 and CDR2 from the germline V gene are DFQATT and SNEGSKA (reference sequence). The CDR3 loop spans 17 amino acids. The V and J ends lost 5 bases and 4 bases, in that order; junction bases with no gene match: 13. CDR3 sequence reads: CSAQTSGAVGPYNEQFF. The CDR3 nucleotides are TGCAGTGCTCAGACTAGCGGGGCGGTCGGACCGTACAATGAGCAGTTCTTC.

The chain has TRBV5-4 and TRBJ2-2, with D possibly being TRBD2 (6 bases). The CDR3 runs 15 residues. Trimming shortened V by 5 bases and J by 2 bases, and 13 bases separated the two germline ends. Germline assignment: CDR1 SGHNT and CDR2 YYREEE (reference sequence). The CDR3 protein is CASRSGTANTGELFF. The CDR3 nucleotides are TGTGCCAGCAGATCCGGGACTGCAAACACCGGGGAGCTGTTTTTT.

Here the CDR3 DNA reads TGTGCCAGCAGTACGACAGAGAACACTGAAGCTTTCTTT. It is translated as CASSTTENTEAFF. The J gene is TRBJ1-1, the V gene TRBV28, with D possibly TRBD1 on 5 matching bases. Germline CDR1 MDHEN, CDR2 SYDVKM. The length of the CDR3 is 13 residues. The ends were cut back, 5 bases at V and 1 base at J, with 8 bases in the middle.

This clonotype was seen only a few times. At one end, the junction sequence differs from germline, possibly due to a read error. The CDR3 coding sequence is TGTGCCAGCAGCGAAGTTGATAGCACAGATACGCAGTATTTT. Protein sequence: CASSEVDSTDTQYF. This sequence joins TRBV2 and TRBJ2-3, with D unresolved. Germline-derived CDR1 and CDR2 are SNHLY and FYNNEI. This CDR3 region has 14 residues.

The J gene is TRBJ2-7, the V gene TRBV12-5, with 8 bases identical to TRBD2. The germline V gene has CDR1 LGHNT and CDR2 FRNRAP. The ends lost 1 base at V and 5 bases at J; junction bases unmatched: 10. The CDR3 loop spans 16 amino acids. CDR3 region: CASGLALAGPKNEQYF. The CDR3 DNA reads as TGTGCTAGTGGTTTGGCGTTAGCGGGACCCAAGAACGAGCAGTACTTC.

This clonotype has at least ten counts. The chain is built from TRBV7-6 and TRBJ2-5; TRBD2 matches 7 bases. J lost 0 bases, V lost 6 bases, and 4 bases had no gene match. This CDR3 contains 14 residues. Germline V gene sequence: CDR1 SGHVS, CDR2 FNYEAQ. The CDR3: CASRPGTNQETQYF. CDR3 bases: TGTGCCAGCAGGCCCGGGACTAACCAAGAGACCCAGTACTTC.

At least ten counts were recorded for this clonotype. The CDR3 region is CASSLRDTLAGNTIYF. The CDR3 DNA reads TGTGCCAGCAGCTTGAGGGACACCCTCGCTGGAAACACCATATATTTT. The chain carries TRBV11-2 and TRBJ1-3; D perhaps matches TRBD1 (6 bases). V was pared by 3 bases and J by 2 bases, with 14 bases between. CDR1 and CDR2 from the germline V gene are SGHAT and FQNNGV. CDR3 length equals 16 residues.

This clonotype was observed many times. The chain recombines TRBV7-8 with TRBJ2-7, with TRBD1 identical over 7 bases. The CDR3 has 17 amino acids. CDR1 is SGHVS and CDR2 is FQNEAQ in the germline V gene. The V segment lost 1 base and the J segment 5 bases; nucleotides outside the gene matches: 14. CDR3 coding DNA: TGTGCCAGCAGCTTAGTATCAACAGGGGAGATTGGCGACGAGCAGTACTTC. This codes for CASSLVSTGEIGDEQYF.

The V gene is TRBV25-1, the J gene TRBJ2-2; TRBD2 is a possible D gene (7 bases). Germline V gene lookup returns CDR1 MGHDK and CDR2 SYGVNS. V lost 8 bases, J lost 1 base, and 14 bases lay in between. CDR3 length: 15 amino acids. The chain's CDR3 is CASDRGGRNTGELFF. Here the CDR3 DNA reads TGTGCCAGCGATAGGGGGGGCCGGAACACCGGGGAGCTGTTTTTT.

The sample holds a few counts of this clonotype. The J gene is TRBJ1-1, the V gene TRBV11-2, with D possibly TRBD1 on 5 matching bases. V was trimmed by 6 bases and J by 2 bases, leaving 13 bases between them. CDR3 length: 14 residues. Germline V gene data show CDR1 as SGHAT and CDR2 as FQNNGV. CDR3 protein: CASSSTGANTEAFF. The CDR3 DNA reads as TGTGCCAGCAGTTCTACAGGAGCAAACACTGAAGCTTTCTTT.

This chain connects TRBV29-1 to TRBJ2-7; D is tentatively TRBD1 or TRBD2 (6 bases each). The CDR3 consists of 11 residues. The V and J ends lost 5 bases and 6 bases respectively, with 11 bases between them. Germline CDR1 is SQVTM and CDR2 is ANQGSEA. CDR3 nucleotide sequence: TGCAGCGTTTTCGAGGGGGGCGAGCAGTACTTC. Its protein is CSVFEGGEQYF.

This chain links TRBV6-6 with TRBJ2-7; TRBD2 matches at 7 bases. The CDR3 runs 15 residues. The germline CDR1 and CDR2 sequences are MNHNY and SVGAGI (reference sequence). Trimming took 6 bases from V and 4 from J; bases not matched to a gene: 12. The CDR3, as DNA: TGTGCCAGCAGCCAGCCTAGCGGTCAAGGATACGAGCAGTACTTC. Encoded protein: CASSQPSGQGYEQYF.

The sample holds a few counts of this clonotype. CDR3: CASSYRQGGMNTEAFF. The CDR3 coding sequence is TGCGCCAGCAGCTACAGACAGGGCGGCATGAACACTGAAGCTTTCTTT. The chain couples TRBV5-1 to TRBJ1-1, with 7 bases aligning to TRBD1. CDR1 SGHRS and CDR2 YFSETQ come from the germline V gene. V dropped 3 bases and J dropped 0; count of bases not matched to a gene: 8. This CDR3 spans 16 amino acids.

This clonotype has ten or more counts. V usage is TRBV7-6 and J usage is TRBJ2-3; D is uncertain. The CDR3 is 15 residues long. Germline V gene sequence: CDR1 SGHVS, CDR2 FNYEAQ. V shed 5 bases and J shed 2 bases, with 14 bases lying between them. DNA for the CDR3: TGTGCCAGCAGCCCCACTGTGGTTAACACAGATACGCAGTATTTT. It yields the protein CASSPTVVNTDTQYF.

This clonotype has just a few counts. The chain couples TRBV12-3 or TRBV12-4 to TRBJ1-4; 7 bases align to TRBD1. The V segment lost 5 bases and the J segment 8 bases; nucleotides outside the gene matches: 11. This CDR3 is 15 amino acids long. The CDR3 DNA sequence: TGTGCCAGCAGTCCCCGACAGGGAAGGGTCGAAAAACTGTTTTTT. It yields the protein CASSPRQGRVEKLFF.

There are many counts of this clonotype. The chain joins TRBV7-2 to TRBJ1-1, with D perhaps TRBD1 (5 bases). V shed 4 bases and J shed 4 bases, with 13 bases lying between them. CDR1 SGHTA and CDR2 FQGNSA come from the germline V gene. The CDR3 is 14 residues long. The CDR3 loop is CASSWTSRGTEAFF. The CDR3 bases are TGTGCCAGCAGCTGGACAAGTCGGGGCACTGAAGCTTTCTTT.

The chain employs TRBV4-3 and TRBJ1-3, with D perhaps matching TRBD1 (6 bases). Germline loops: CDR1 LGHNA, CDR2 YSLEER. V was pared by 0 bases and J by 0 bases, with 9 bases between. The CDR3 totals 16 residues. The CDR3 DNA is TGCGCCAGCAGCCAAGATAGGGACACCTCTGGAAACACCATATATTTT. Its translation is CASSQDRDTSGNTIYF.